The present entry profiles one TCR beta chain with its context. In the original workflow: Cell counts per sample came from amplifying reference gene primers. Repertoires were generated with immunoSEQ multiplex PCR, while TCRdb's copy carries only in-frame clones and drops some. That table furnishes V, J and clone size, whereas the DNA furnished D and trimming. Altogether about 64,000 clones are present, approximately 90% being singletons, with the ten largest covering 1.6%. The data are from a study of blood T cell repertoires in COVID-19. Across the whole study: COVID-19 samples, acute and convalescent, were from the United States, Italy and Spain. T cells, B-cell-depleted T cells, or PBMCs provided the cDNA or gDNA that served as material.

V shed 3 bases, J shed 3 bases, and the junction held 11 bases outside the gene matches. This CDR3 is 17 amino acids long. Germline loops: CDR1 MNHEY, CDR2 SMNVEV (reference sequence). The J gene is TRBJ2-7, the V gene TRBV27; TRBD1 matches 10 bases. Sequencing input: peripheral blood. This receptor was obtained from a human donor in a cohort sampled during active COVID-19. The CDR3 spells CASSLGTGASGFYEQYF. DNA of the CDR3: TGTGCCAGCAGTTTGGGGACAGGGGCAAGTGGTTTCTACGAGCAGTACTTC.